The 24 T cell receptor beta chains listed next were all sequenced from one sample in a study of Ad26.COV2.S vaccination and SARS-CoV-2 variants. The sample's treatment: 15 to 20 received Ad26.COV2.S at low or high dose, single or two shots; roughly five received placebo; per-sample allocation not given. Sampling occurred on day 63 after the first vaccine or placebo injection. Here immunoSEQ multiplex PCR was the method, and the copy in TCRdb shows in-frame clones only, minus some. The profile shows hundreds of thousands of clones, approximately 88% of them singletons. The sequences come from peripheral blood, collected in a trial of Ad26.COV2.S vaccine versus placebo. The receptor source for this set is a person between 18 and 65 years old who received the Ad26.COV2.S COVID-19 vaccine or a placebo.

This chain connects TRBV5-1 to TRBJ1-1; no definite D call. Germline lookup yields CDR1 SGHRS and CDR2 YFSETQ. Trimming took off 0 bases at V and 0 bases at J, with 9 bases between the two ends. This CDR3 contains 15 residues. The CDR3 coding sequence is TGCGCCAGCAGCTTGGCCCCGGGTATGAACACTGAAGCTTTCTTT. Its translation is CASSLAPGMNTEAFF.

The chain uses TRBV5-1 and TRBJ2-2, with 7 bases matching TRBD2. The CDR3 contains 15 residues. The trim removed 1 base at V and 0 bases at J, leaving 0 bases unmatched. The germline V gene has CDR1 SGHRS and CDR2 YFSETQ. The CDR3 loop is CASSLSGTNTGELFF. The CDR3 DNA reads as TGCGCCAGCAGCTTGAGCGGGACGAACACCGGGGAGCTGTTTTTT.

This clone was seen just once. The chain combines TRBV5-1 with TRBJ1-4; no definite D call. Germline loops: CDR1 SGHRS, CDR2 YFSETQ. The CDR3 runs to 15 residues. V was cut by 4 bases and J by 0 bases, with 10 bases left in between. CDR3 residues: CASSLSSTTNEKLFF. CDR3 DNA sequence: TGCGCCAGCAGCCTCTCATCGACAACTAATGAAAAACTGTTTTTT.

This clone was observed once. The chain couples TRBV7-9 to TRBJ1-2, with D possibly TRBD1 on 5 matching bases. The CDR3 sequence is 13 residues long. Trimming cost V 5 bases and J 8 bases, with 15 bases left between them. Germline loops: CDR1 SEHNR, CDR2 FQNEAQ (reference sequence). CDR3 nucleotides: TGTGCCAGCAGCATGACCCCACGGGGGGGCTACACCTTC. Translation: CASSMTPRGGYTF.

In its sample, this clone was seen a few times. This chain connects TRBV6-1 to TRBJ2-7, with 9 bases identical to TRBD1. The V segment lost 3 bases and the J segment 3 bases; nucleotides outside the gene matches: 6. Germline assignment: CDR1 MNHNS and CDR2 SASEGT. This CDR3 is 15 amino acids long. The CDR3 reads CASSDRRGQGYEQYF. CDR3 sequence (DNA): TGTGCCAGCAGTGACCGCCGGGGACAGGGCTACGAGCAGTACTTC.

This chain joins TRBV27 and TRBJ2-3; TRBD1 is a possible D gene (6 bases). This CDR3 has 15 amino acids. V was trimmed by 5 bases and J by 4 bases, leaving 16 bases between them. Germline values: CDR1 MNHEY, CDR2 SMNVEV (reference sequence). This CDR3 is CASSPRGPGADTQYF. The CDR3 nucleotides are TGTGCCAGCAGTCCCCGAGGCCCAGGGGCAGATACGCAGTATTTT.

This chain uses TRBV6-2 or TRBV6-3 with TRBJ2-3; 8 bases agree with TRBD2. This CDR3 is 16 amino acids long. In germline, CDR1 is MNHEY, CDR2 SVGEGT. V shed 5 bases, J shed 2 bases, and the junction held 9 bases outside the gene matches. The CDR3: CASSLLGGGNTDTQYF. CDR3 in DNA: TGTGCCAGCAGTCTCCTCGGCGGGGGGAACACAGATACGCAGTATTTT.

This clone was counted once. Here the CDR3 DNA reads TGTGCCACCAGCAGAGAGGCTAGCGGGAGGGCCGGGTCTGACAATGAGCAGTTCTTC. As protein: CATSREASGRAGSDNEQFF. The rearrangement joins TRBV15 to TRBJ2-1; 12 bases map to TRBD2. V shed 0 bases and J 5 bases; nucleotides not matched to a gene: 11. CDR3 length equals 19 residues. In germline, CDR1 is LNHNV, CDR2 YYDKDF (reference sequence).

The chain recombines TRBV20-1 with TRBJ2-1, with 9 bases fitting TRBD2. Germline CDR1 reads DFQATT; CDR2 reads SNEGSKA (reference sequence). The CDR3 has 11 residues. The CDR3 is CRDSGSGEQFF. The CDR3 nucleotides are TGCAGAGATAGCGGGAGTGGTGAGCAGTTCTTC.

The chain carries TRBV6-5 and TRBJ2-1; D is possibly TRBD1 or TRBD2 (6 bases each). The length of the CDR3 is 15 residues. V lost 0 bases to trimming and J lost 7 bases, with 13 bases between them. Germline CDR1 is MNHEY and CDR2 is SVGAGI. The CDR3 coding sequence is TGTGCCAGCAGTTACTCGGGGGGCAGTCCAAATGAGCAGTTCTTC. Protein product: CASSYSGGSPNEQFF.

The J gene is TRBJ2-3, the V gene TRBV6-1; D is unclear. Trimming pared 1 base from V and 2 bases from J, leaving 10 bases between. Germline loops: CDR1 MNHNS, CDR2 SASEGT. The CDR3 is 15 residues long. The CDR3 loop reads CASSEGGGFTDTQYF. Here the CDR3 DNA reads TGTGCCAGCAGTGAAGGAGGCGGATTCACAGATACGCAGTATTTT.

The chain recombines TRBV5-6 with TRBJ1-5, with a weak D call TRBD1 (5 bases). Germline loops: CDR1 SGHDT, CDR2 YYEEEE. The CDR3 runs to 14 residues. V dropped 2 bases and J dropped 5 bases, with 11 bases sitting between them. This CDR3 is CASSLTGAYQPQHF. The CDR3 DNA sequence: TGTGCCAGCAGCTTAACAGGAGCCTATCAGCCCCAGCATTTT.

This clone was counted a single time. J is TRBJ2-1 and V is TRBV29-1; D may correspond to TRBD1 or TRBD2 (5 bases each). V was pared by 3 bases and J by 5 bases, with 11 bases between. The CDR3 extends over 13 amino acids. Germline-derived CDR1 and CDR2 are SQVTM and ANQGSEA. The CDR3 loop is CSVERQRDNEQFF. CDR3 DNA sequence: TGCAGCGTTGAGCGACAGAGGGACAATGAGCAGTTCTTC.

V gene TRBV7-2 combines with J gene TRBJ1-1, with a weak D call TRBD1 (6 bases). The germline V gene encodes CDR1 SGHTA and CDR2 FQGNSA. Trimming removed 5 bases at V and 2 bases at J, with 15 bases between. The CDR3 is 15 residues long. CDR3 in amino acids: CASSQAGTQNTEAFF. CDR3 DNA: TGTGCCAGCAGCCAAGCCGGGACACAAAACACTGAAGCTTTCTTT.

The chain uses TRBV29-1 and TRBJ1-1; D uncertain. Germline V lookup: CDR1 SQVTM, CDR2 ANQGSEA. With 7 bases removed from V and 11 bases from J, the gap between germline ends came to 11 bases. The CDR3 is 9 residues long. The CDR3 is CSAGEAAFF. The CDR3 coding sequence is TGCAGCGCCGGGGAGGCGGCTTTCTTT.

The chain carries TRBV19 and TRBJ2-2; 8 bases map to TRBD2. Looked up from germline, CDR1 is LNHDA and CDR2 is SQIVND (reference sequence). The CDR3 totals 16 residues. J lost 6 bases, V lost 4 bases, and 10 bases had no gene match. The CDR3 DNA reads TGTGCCAGTAGTACGCTCGGGGGACTAGGTCCCGGGGAGCTGTTTTTT. As protein: CASSTLGGLGPGELFF.

The chain carries TRBV15 and TRBJ2-3; TRBD2 aligns across 8 bases. V lost 1 base and J lost 6; bases outside the gene matches: 6. Germline lookup yields CDR1 LNHNV and CDR2 YYDKDF (reference sequence). The CDR3 is 15 amino acids. Here the CDR3 reads CATSRVAGILDTQYF. DNA for the CDR3: TGTGCCACCAGCAGAGTAGCGGGAATTTTGGATACGCAGTATTTT.

This clone was seen only a few times. The chain joins TRBV5-4 to TRBJ1-6; D not certain. The CDR3 is made up of 14 amino acids. V gave up 0 bases and J gave up 3 bases, with 4 bases separating them. Germline CDR1 and CDR2: SGHNT and YYREEE (reference sequence). CDR3 DNA sequence: TGTGCCAGCAGCTTGGACAGCTATAATTCACCCCTCCACTTT. Protein sequence: CASSLDSYNSPLHF.

This sequence joins TRBV4-3 and TRBJ1-2, with D unresolved. V was trimmed by 0 bases and J by 5 bases, leaving 13 bases between them. The CDR3 runs to 15 residues. Looked up from germline, CDR1 is LGHNA and CDR2 is YSLEER. The CDR3 nucleotides read TGCGCCAGCAGCCAAGATTTCGGAGTGGGGTATGGCTACACCTTC. Its protein is CASSQDFGVGYGYTF.

The genes are TRBV5-6 and TRBJ2-3; TRBD1 aligns across 8 bases. Germline V gene data show CDR1 as SGHDT and CDR2 as YYEEEE. The CDR3 has 13 amino acids. The J segment lost 5 bases and the V segment lost 4 bases, leaving 3 bases of the junction unmatched. CDR3 amino acids: CASSRTGLDTQYF. In DNA form, the CDR3 reads TGTGCCAGCAGCCGGACAGGGTTAGATACGCAGTATTTT. Full variable domain (outside the CDR3, taken from reference TRBV5-6 and TRBJ2-3): DAGVTQSPTHLIKTRGQQVTLRCSPKSGHDTVSWYQQALGQGPQFIFQYYEEEERQRGNFPDRFSGHQFPNYSSELNVNALLLGDSALYLCASSRTGLDTQYFGPGTRLTVL.

The rearrangement joins TRBV7-3 to TRBJ2-3; 7 bases agree with TRBD2. The germline gives CDR1 SGHTA, CDR2 FQGTGA. With V trimmed by 2 bases and J by 5 bases, 4 bases remained unmatched. CDR3 length equals 14 residues. The CDR3 bases are TGTGCCAGCAGCTTAGCGGGGGAGTTAGATACGCAGTATTTT. It yields the protein CASSLAGELDTQYF.

V gene TRBV7-2 combines with J gene TRBJ2-5; 8 nucleotides match TRBD1. CDR3 length equals 14 residues. CDR1 SGHTA and CDR2 FQGNSA come from the germline V gene. V shed 5 bases, J shed 4 bases, and the junction held 6 bases outside the gene matches. The CDR3 region is CASSPRQGSETQYF. CDR3 nucleotides: TGTGCCAGCAGCCCGAGACAGGGGTCAGAGACCCAGTACTTC.

The J gene is TRBJ2-2, the V gene TRBV5-4, with D hard to call. Looked up from germline, CDR1 is SGHNT and CDR2 is YYREEE (reference sequence). There are 14 residues in the CDR3. V gave up 7 bases and J gave up 3 bases, with 13 bases separating them. The CDR3 protein is CASVVGGHTGELFF. The CDR3 nucleotides read TGTGCCAGCGTTGTAGGTGGCCACACCGGGGAGCTGTTTTTT.

The chain uses TRBV3-1 (or the pseudogene TRBV3-2) and TRBJ2-3, with TRBD1 matching 7 bases. This CDR3 comprises 13 residues. Unmatched junction bases numbered 2, after V lost 3 bases and J lost 5 bases. Germline V gene sequence: CDR1 LGHDT, CDR2 YNNKEL (reference sequence). The CDR3 nucleotides read TGTGCCAGCAGCCAGTCAGGGGGAGATACGCAGTATTTT. Translation gives CASSQSGGDTQYF.